This is a list of T cell receptor beta chains from one sample in a study of cytomegalovirus exposure and HLA in healthy donors. This table comes from immunoSEQ multiplex PCR, and its TCRdb copy is limited to in-frame clones, with some not included. Its listing shows more than 140,000 clones. What was sequenced was PBMCs. The receptors stem from a woman under 30 in good health and CMV-seronegative. Both conserved end residues are part of each CDR3. Each record gives: CDR3 DNA, CDR3 protein, J gene, V gene, D gene. D genes are given only for firm matches.

TGTGCCAGCAAAGAGCGTCATGAGCAGTTCTTC CASKERHEQFF TRBJ2-1 TRBV6-5 -
TGTGCCAGCAGTCCGACTAGCGGGCACAATGAGCAGTTCTTC CASSPTSGHNEQFF TRBJ2-1 TRBV6-1 TRBD2
TGTGCCAGCAGCTTGGTAGGGGTACGCAATCAGCCCCAGCATTTT CASSLVGVRNQPQHF TRBJ1-5 TRBV27 -
TGTGCCAGTAGTAAAAACAGGGTACTGTCGGCTGGAAACACCATATATTTT CASSKNRVLSAGNTIYF TRBJ1-3 TRBV19 -
TGTGCCAGCAGCCGTTCGCCTAGGGGCACTGAAGCTTTCTTT CASSRSPRGTEAFF TRBJ1-1 TRBV11-3 -
TGCGCCAGCAGCCATGGACAGCGCTCCTACAATGAGCAGTTCTTC CASSHGQRSYNEQFF TRBJ2-1 TRBV4-3 -
TGTGCCAGCAGTCTATACAGGGATATGAACACTGAAGCTTTCTTT CASSLYRDMNTEAFF TRBJ1-1 TRBV27 -
TGCGCCAGCAGCCAACTGTGGGGGGTGGGAAACATTCAGTACTTC CASSQLWGVGNIQYF TRBJ2-4 TRBV4-1 -
TGTGCCTTTCGACCGGGACTAGCGGGAGGAGGAGCCGGGGAGCTGTTTTTT CAFRPGLAGGGAGELFF TRBJ2-2 TRBV10-3 TRBD2
TGTGCCAGTAGTCAGTACAACACTGAAGCTTTCTTT CASSQYNTEAFF TRBJ1-1 TRBV19 -
TGTGCCAGCAGCTTGACGACAGGCGGATATGGCTACACCTTC CASSLTTGGYGYTF TRBJ1-2 TRBV5-5 -
TGTGCCAGCAGCCAAGTTCCGGGGAGACCGGGCCGTCCAGATACGCAGTATTTT CASSQVPGRPGRPDTQYF TRBJ2-3 TRBV14 -
TGTGCCAGCTCACCGAGGGATTCTAATGGCTACACCTTC CASSPRDSNGYTF TRBJ1-2 TRBV18 -
TGTGCCAGCAGCTTTACAGCGGACTCCTACGAGCAGTACTTC CASSFTADSYEQYF TRBJ2-7 TRBV9 -
TGTGCCAGCAGCTCTCCCACAGGGGGACCAAATAGCAATCAGCCCCAGCATTTT CASSSPTGGPNSNQPQHF TRBJ1-5 TRBV7-2 TRBD1
TGTGCCAGCAGCGGCAGGATTTCCTACGAGCAGTACTTC CASSGRISYEQYF TRBJ2-7 TRBV4-2 -
TGTGCCAGTAGTATAGCAGGGGGAGGAGGCTACACCTTC CASSIAGGGGYTF TRBJ1-2 TRBV19 TRBD1
TGTGCCAGCAGCTACCCGCCCGACAGGGGTCGCCGTTATGGCTACACCTTC CASSYPPDRGRRYGYTF TRBJ1-2 TRBV7-8 TRBD1